This T cell receptor beta chain was profiled in a study of T cell changes during pregnancy in multiple sclerosis. Generated by immunoSEQ multiplex PCR, the TCRdb table keeps only in-frame clones and is missing some. The repertoire has around 72,000 clones, around 92% of them found once; the top ten carry about 0.75%. The CDR3 is 18 residues long. The germline gives CDR1 LNHNV, CDR2 YYDKDF (reference sequence). Trimming cost V 3 bases and J 8 bases; bases outside gene matches: 12. The sequence derives from a female donor in good health, enrolled as a control in a pregnancy study. Sample: peripheral blood, taken in the third trimester of pregnancy. This chain joins TRBV15 and TRBJ2-1; 14 bases line up with TRBD2. The CDR3 sequence: CATSRTSGGAGKGDEQFF. In nucleotides, the CDR3 is TGTGCCACCAGCAGGACTAGCGGGGGGGCCGGAAAAGGGGATGAGCAGTTCTTC.